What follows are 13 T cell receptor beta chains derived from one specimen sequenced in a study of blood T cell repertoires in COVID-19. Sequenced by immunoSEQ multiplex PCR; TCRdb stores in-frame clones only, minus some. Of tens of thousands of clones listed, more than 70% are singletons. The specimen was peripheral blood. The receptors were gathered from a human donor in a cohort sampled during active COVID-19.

CDR3 coding DNA: TGTGCCAGCGGACTAGCGGGGGGCATAACCGGGGAGCTGTTTTTT. Its protein product is CASGLAGGITGELFF. The rearrangement uses TRBV6-5 and TRBJ2-2; TRBD2 matches at 14 bases. Germline CDR1 MNHEY, CDR2 SVGAGI. With V trimmed by 8 bases and J by 5 bases, 4 bases remained unmatched. This CDR3 spans 15 amino acids.

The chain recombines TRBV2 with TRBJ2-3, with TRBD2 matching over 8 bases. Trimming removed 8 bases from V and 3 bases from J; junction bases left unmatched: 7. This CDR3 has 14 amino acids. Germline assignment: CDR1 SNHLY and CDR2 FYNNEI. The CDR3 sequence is CASEAGGLTDTQYF. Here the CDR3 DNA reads TGTGCCAGCGAGGCGGGGGGCCTGACAGATACGCAGTATTTT.

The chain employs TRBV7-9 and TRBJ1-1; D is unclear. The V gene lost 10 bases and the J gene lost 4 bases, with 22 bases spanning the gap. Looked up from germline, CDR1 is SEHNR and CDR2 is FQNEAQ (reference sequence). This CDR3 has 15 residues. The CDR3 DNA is TGTGCCACCTCTCAAGGCCGGAAAGAGGTCACTGAAGCTTTCTTT. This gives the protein CATSQGRKEVTEAFF. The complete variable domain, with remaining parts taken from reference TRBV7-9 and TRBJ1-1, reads DTGVSQNPRHKITKRGQNVTFRCDPISEHNRLYWYRQTLGQGPEFLTYFQNEAQLEKSRLLSDRFSAERPKGSFSTLEIQRTEQGDSAMYLCATSQGRKEVTEAFFGQGTRLTVV.

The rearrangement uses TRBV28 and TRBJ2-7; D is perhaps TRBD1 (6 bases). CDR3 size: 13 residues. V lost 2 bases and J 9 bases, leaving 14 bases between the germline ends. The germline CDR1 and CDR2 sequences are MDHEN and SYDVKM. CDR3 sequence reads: CASSLPGTFRQYF. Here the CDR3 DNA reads TGTGCCAGCAGTTTACCGGGGACATTTCGGCAGTACTTC.

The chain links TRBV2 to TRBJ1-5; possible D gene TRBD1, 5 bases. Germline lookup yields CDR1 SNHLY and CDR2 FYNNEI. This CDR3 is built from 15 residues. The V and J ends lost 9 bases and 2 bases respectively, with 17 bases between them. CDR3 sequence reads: CASQFGGVGNQPQHF. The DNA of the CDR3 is TGTGCCAGTCAATTTGGGGGGGTGGGCAATCAGCCCCAGCATTTT.

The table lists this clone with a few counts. The CDR3 is CASGRAGQETQYF. The CDR3 coding sequence is TGTGCCAGCGGACGGGCAGGGCAAGAGACCCAGTACTTC. The gene calls are TRBV5-4 and TRBJ2-5; maybe TRBD1 (5 bases). The germline V gene has CDR1 SGHNT and CDR2 YYREEE (reference sequence). The ends were cut back, 7 bases at V and 2 bases at J, with 12 bases in the middle. The CDR3 extends over 13 amino acids.

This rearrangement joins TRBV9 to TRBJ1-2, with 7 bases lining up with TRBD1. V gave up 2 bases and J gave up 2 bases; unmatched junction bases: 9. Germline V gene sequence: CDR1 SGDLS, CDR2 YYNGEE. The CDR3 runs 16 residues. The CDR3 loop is CASSVETGKTNYGYTF. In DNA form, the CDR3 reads TGTGCCAGCAGCGTGGAGACAGGGAAGACGAACTATGGCTACACCTTC.

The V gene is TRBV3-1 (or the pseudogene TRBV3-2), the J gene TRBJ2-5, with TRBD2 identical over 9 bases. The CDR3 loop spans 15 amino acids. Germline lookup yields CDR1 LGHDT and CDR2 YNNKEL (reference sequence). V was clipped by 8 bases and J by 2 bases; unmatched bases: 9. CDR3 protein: CASSPSGGKQETQYF. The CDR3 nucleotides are TGTGCCAGCTCCCCAAGCGGGGGGAAACAAGAGACCCAGTACTTC.

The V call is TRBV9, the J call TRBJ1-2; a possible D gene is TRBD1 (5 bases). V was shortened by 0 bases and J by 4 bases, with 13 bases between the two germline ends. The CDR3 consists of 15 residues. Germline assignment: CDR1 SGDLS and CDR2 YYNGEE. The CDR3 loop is CASSVGSGGGYGYTF. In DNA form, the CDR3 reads TGTGCCAGCAGCGTAGGGTCCGGGGGTGGCTATGGCTACACCTTC.

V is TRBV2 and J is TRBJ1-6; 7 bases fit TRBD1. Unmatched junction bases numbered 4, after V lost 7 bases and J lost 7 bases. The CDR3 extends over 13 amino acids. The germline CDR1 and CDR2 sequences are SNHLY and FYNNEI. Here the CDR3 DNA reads TGTGCCAGCACCCGGACAGGAAATTCACCCCTCCACTTT. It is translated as CASTRTGNSPLHF. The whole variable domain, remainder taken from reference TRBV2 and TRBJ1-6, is EPEVTQTPSHQVTQMGQEVILRCVPISNHLYFYWYRQILGQKVEFLVSFYNNEISEKSEIFDDQFSVERPDGSNFTLKIRSTKLEDSAMYFCASTRTGNSPLHFGNGTRLTVT.

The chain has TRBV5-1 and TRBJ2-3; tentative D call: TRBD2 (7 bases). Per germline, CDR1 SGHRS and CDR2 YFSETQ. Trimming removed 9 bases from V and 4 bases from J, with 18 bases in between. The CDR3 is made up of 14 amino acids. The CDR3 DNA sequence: TGCGCCACCACGGAAGGGGGGGGCCCAGATACGCAGTATTTT. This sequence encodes CATTEGGGPDTQYF.

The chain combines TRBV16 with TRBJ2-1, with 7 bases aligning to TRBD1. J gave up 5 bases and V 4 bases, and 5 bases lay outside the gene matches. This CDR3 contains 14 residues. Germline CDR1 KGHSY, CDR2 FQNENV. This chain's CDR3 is CASSRGTVNNEQFF. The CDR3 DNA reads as TGTGCCAGCAGCCGAGGGACAGTGAACAATGAGCAGTTCTTC.

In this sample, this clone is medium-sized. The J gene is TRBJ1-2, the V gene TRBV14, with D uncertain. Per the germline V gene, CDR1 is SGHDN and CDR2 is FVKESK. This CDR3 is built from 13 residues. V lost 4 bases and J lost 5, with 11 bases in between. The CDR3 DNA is TGTGCCAGCAGCCTAGTACCGGGGTATGGCTACACCTTC. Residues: CASSLVPGYGYTF.